The next 10 T cell receptor beta chains were all read from a single sample in a study of T cell changes during pregnancy in multiple sclerosis. TCRdb's table, derived via immunoSEQ multiplex PCR, lists solely in-frame clones and lacks some. The repertoire consists of about 77,000 clones, with 70% to 90% occurring once and the leading ten covering 1.9%. This sample comprised peripheral blood, obtained before pregnancy. The origin of the receptors is a female donor with multiple sclerosis, enrolled in a pregnancy study.

The gene calls are TRBV9 and TRBJ2-4; a weak D match, TRBD2 (6 bases). CDR3 length equals 14 residues. The ends were cut back, 3 bases at V and 7 bases at J, with 14 bases in the middle. The germline gives CDR1 SGDLS, CDR2 YYNGEE. The CDR3 nucleotides read TGTGCCAGCAGCGAGGGACTTCCACCCAACATTCAGTACTTC. This gives the protein CASSEGLPPNIQYF.

V is TRBV18 and J is TRBJ1-2, with 7 bases matching TRBD1. The J segment lost 2 bases and the V segment lost 3 bases, leaving 0 bases of the junction unmatched. The CDR3 is 13 residues long. In germline, CDR1 is KGHSH, CDR2 LQKENI. The CDR3 DNA is TGTGCCAGCTCACCGGACAGGAACTATGGCTACACCTTC. It specifies CASSPDRNYGYTF.

V gene TRBV6-1 combines with J gene TRBJ2-1, with 10 bases that match TRBD1. This CDR3 is built from 15 residues. From germline, CDR1 is MNHNS and CDR2 SASEGT. With V trimmed by 11 bases and J by 4 bases, 11 bases remained unmatched. CDR3 coding DNA: TGTGCCGTATACTGGACAGGGGGAAGTTACAATGAGCAGTTCTTC. Its translation: CAVYWTGGSYNEQFF.

This rearrangement joins TRBV13 to TRBJ2-7, with D perhaps matching TRBD1 (6 bases). CDR3 length: 16 amino acids. V dropped 0 bases and J dropped 0 bases, with 12 bases sitting between them. Germline values: CDR1 PRHDT, CDR2 FYEKMQ (reference sequence). CDR3 in amino acids: CASSLGRGIVSYEQYF. In nucleotides, the CDR3 is TGTGCCAGCAGCTTAGGCAGGGGAATAGTCTCCTACGAGCAGTACTTC.

The chain is built from TRBV10-3 and TRBJ1-5, with a tentative D call TRBD1 (6 bases). The V and J ends lost 3 bases and 5 bases respectively, with 14 bases between them. The germline gives CDR1 ENHRY, CDR2 SYGVKD. This CDR3 is built from 15 residues. The CDR3 spells CAISERQDPDQPQHF. The CDR3 region has the DNA TGTGCCATCAGTGAACGACAGGACCCCGATCAGCCCCAGCATTTT.

This clone was seen only once. The rearrangement links TRBV18 to TRBJ1-1; tentative D call: TRBD1 (5 bases). The germline CDR1 and CDR2 sequences are KGHSH and LQKENI. There are 15 residues in the CDR3. The V end lost 2 bases, the J end lost 3 bases, and 13 bases lay between the germline ends. In DNA, the CDR3 is TGTGCCAGCTCACCAAATAGTGGCAGGGACACTGAAGCTTTCTTT. This gives the protein CASSPNSGRDTEAFF.

The J gene is TRBJ1-1, the V gene TRBV4-1; D is undetermined. V was trimmed by 2 bases and J by 8 bases, leaving 18 bases between them. Germline CDR1 and CDR2: MGHRA and YSYEKL. The CDR3 contains 15 residues. The DNA for the CDR3 is TGCGCCAGCAGCCAACCTACTCGTCAAAAGATAGAAGCTTTCTTT. This translates into CASSQPTRQKIEAFF.

CDR3 DNA: TGTGCCAGCAGCTTCGGAGAAAACACCATATATTTT. This encodes CASSFGENTIYF. V is TRBV11-2 and J is TRBJ1-3; D gene uncertain. This CDR3 comprises 12 residues. Trimming removed 3 bases from V and 6 bases from J, with 6 bases in between. In germline, CDR1 is SGHAT, CDR2 FQNNGV.

This clone was counted only a few times. V gene TRBV6-6 combines with J gene TRBJ1-6, with 7 bases fitting TRBD1. V was pared by 2 bases and J by 8 bases, with 9 bases of the junction left unmatched. This CDR3 has 16 amino acids. Germline loops: CDR1 MNHNY, CDR2 SVGAGI (reference sequence). The CDR3 bases are TGTGCCAGCAGTTACACATTGCGGACAGGAGATTCACCCCTCCACTTT. It specifies CASSYTLRTGDSPLHF.

The chain recombines TRBV2 with TRBJ2-1, with D tentatively TRBD2 (5 bases). Germline V gives CDR1 SNHLY, CDR2 FYNNEI. V was pared by 3 bases and J by 8 bases, with 11 bases between. The CDR3 spans 13 residues. The CDR3 nucleotides are TGTGCCAGCAGTGACCTAGCTAGGGATGAGCAGTTCTTC. It encodes CASSDLARDEQFF.